These 30 T cell receptor beta chains were sequenced from one sample in a study of control samples from healthy donors and cancer patients. Clones were sequenced by immunoSEQ multiplex PCR, and TCRdb holds only the in-frame ones, with some missing. The sample lists approximately 49,000 clones, around nine tenths occurring once. The sample consisted of PBMCs. The receptors shown here come from a man aged 35 to 55 with colorectal cancer.

The chain has TRBV19 and TRBJ2-7; 9 bases line up with TRBD1. CDR1 and CDR2 from the germline V gene are LNHDA and SQIVND (reference sequence). The ends lost 6 bases at V and 3 bases at J; junction bases unmatched: 3. The CDR3 loop spans 13 amino acids. CDR3: CASSRDRDYEQYF. CDR3 bases: TGTGCCAGTAGCCGGGACAGGGACTACGAGCAGTACTTC.

This clone came up a few times. The V gene is TRBV30, the J gene TRBJ1-2; possibly TRBD1 for D (5 bases). The CDR3 spans 14 residues. The V end was cut by 0 bases, the J end by 4 bases, with 12 bases between. Germline V gene data show CDR1 as GTSNPN and CDR2 as SVGIG (reference sequence). The CDR3 bases are TGTGCCTGGAGTGTTTCGGGGGACGCCTATGGCTACACCTTC. Protein product: CAWSVSGDAYGYTF.

The CDR3 spells CASSQGGAETQYF. For the CDR3, the DNA is TGTGCCAGCAGCCAAGGAGGGGCTGAGACCCAGTACTTC. The rearrangement joins TRBV3-1 (or the pseudogene TRBV3-2) to TRBJ2-5; D possibly matches TRBD1 or TRBD2 (5 bases each). Trimming cost V 1 base and J 5 bases, with 8 bases left between them. The germline CDR1 and CDR2 sequences are LGHDT and YNNKEL (reference sequence). The CDR3 is 13 amino acids.

The V and J genes are TRBV6-2 or TRBV6-3 and TRBJ2-7; D not resolved. Germline V gene lookup returns CDR1 MNHEY and CDR2 SVGEGT. The CDR3 is 15 amino acids. V lost 2 bases, J lost 1 base, and 12 bases lay in between. The CDR3: CASSYGGHSSYEQYF. The CDR3 bases are TGTGCCAGCAGTTACGGCGGTCACTCGTCCTACGAGCAGTACTTC.

V is TRBV7-2 and J is TRBJ2-3, with 8 positions matching TRBD2. Trimming at V came to 2 bases and at J to 4 bases, leaving 5 bases not matched to a gene. There are 15 residues in the CDR3. In germline, CDR1 is SGHTA, CDR2 FQGNSA. CDR3 region: CASSLSLAVSDTQYF. The CDR3 region has the DNA TGTGCCAGCAGCTTATCACTAGCGGTTTCAGATACGCAGTATTTT. The full variable domain, completed using reference TRBV7-2 and TRBJ2-3, is GAGVSQSPSNKVTEKGKDVELRCDPISGHTALYWYRQSLGQGLEFLIYFQGNSAPDKSGLPSDRFSAERTGGSVSTLTIQRTQQEDSAVYLCASSLSLAVSDTQYFGPGTRLTVL.

The V gene is TRBV12-3 or TRBV12-4, the J gene TRBJ2-7; 7 positions agree with TRBD2. The CDR3 contains 12 residues. Trimming took 6 bases from V and 2 from J; bases not matched to a gene: 1. CDR3 amino acids: CASRRGTYEQYF. The CDR3 coding sequence is TGTGCCAGCAGGCGGGGGACCTACGAGCAGTACTTC.

In DNA form, the CDR3 reads TGTGCCAGCAATAAACAGGGGGCCCCAGATACGCAGTATTTT. Translation: CASNKQGAPDTQYF. The V call is TRBV6-5, the J call TRBJ2-3, with 9 positions matching TRBD1. The V segment lost 7 bases and the J segment 4 bases; nucleotides outside the gene matches: 6. Germline V CDR1 and CDR2: MNHEY, SVGAGI. CDR3 size: 14 residues.

J is TRBJ2-2 and V is TRBV19; TRBD1 agrees at 10 bases. Germline loops: CDR1 LNHDA, CDR2 SQIVND (reference sequence). CDR3 length: 15 residues. V shed 4 bases and J 6 bases; nucleotides not matched to a gene: 5. CDR3 loop: CASSRGTGAPGELFF. In nucleotides, the CDR3 is TGTGCCAGTAGTAGGGGGACAGGGGCCCCCGGGGAGCTGTTTTTT.

This clone was found a few times. The J gene is TRBJ1-1, the V gene TRBV6-5; possible D gene TRBD1, 5 bases. CDR3 size: 13 residues. The germline gives CDR1 MNHEY, CDR2 SVGAGI. V lost 6 bases to trimming and J lost 0 bases, with 8 bases between them. CDR3 amino acids: CASSLTVNTEAFF. The CDR3 nucleotides read TGTGCCAGCAGCCTGACAGTGAACACTGAAGCTTTCTTT.

The rearrangement uses TRBV4-3 and TRBJ2-3; D unresolved. Germline V gene data show CDR1 as LGHNA and CDR2 as YSLEER. The germline V and J ends were trimmed by 0 bases and 0 bases, with 16 bases remaining between them. The CDR3 runs to 18 residues. The CDR3 loop reads CASSQDGFIWESTDTQYF. CDR3 in DNA: TGCGCCAGCAGCCAAGACGGTTTTATATGGGAAAGCACAGATACGCAGTATTTT.

The genes are TRBV5-1 and TRBJ2-7; 10 bases line up with TRBD2. CDR3 length: 15 residues. J lost 2 bases, V lost 6 bases, and 8 bases had no gene match. Germline CDR1 is SGHRS and CDR2 is YFSETQ. The CDR3 loop reads CASTSLTSGAYEQYF. The CDR3, as DNA: TGCGCCAGCACATCGTTAACTAGCGGGGCCTACGAGCAGTACTTC.

The chain recombines TRBV11-3 with TRBJ2-1; D might be TRBD1 (6 bases). CDR1 and CDR2 (germline): SGHNT, YENEEA. The CDR3 length is 16 residues. Trimming took 1 base from V and 8 from J, leaving 18 bases between them. The CDR3 coding sequence is TGTGCCAGCAGCTTAGGTGGCGGGCGCAGGGGCCATGAGCAGTTCTTC. It codes for CASSLGGGRRGHEQFF. The variable domain in full, completed from reference TRBV11-3 and TRBJ2-1, reads EAGVVQSPRYKIIEKKQPVAFWCNPISGHNTLYWYLQNLGQGPELLIRYENEEAVDDSQLPKDRFSAERLKGVDSTLKIQPAELGDSAVYLCASSLGGGRRGHEQFFGPGTRLTVL.

The chain is built from TRBV7-9 and TRBJ2-5, with D unclear. In germline, CDR1 is SEHNR, CDR2 FQNEAQ (reference sequence). With 5 bases removed from V and 5 bases from J, the gap between germline ends came to 21 bases. The CDR3 length is 16 residues. This CDR3 is CASSESPVHMVETQYF. In DNA, the CDR3 is TGTGCCAGCAGCGAAAGCCCTGTTCATATGGTGGAGACCCAGTACTTC. Supplemented by reference TRBV7-9 and TRBJ2-5, the full variable domain reads DTGVSQNPRHKITKRGQNVTFRCDPISEHNRLYWYRQTLGQGPEFLTYFQNEAQLEKSRLLSDRFSAERPKGSFSTLEIQRTEQGDSAMYLCASSESPVHMVETQYFGPGTRLLVL.

In its sample, this clone was seen a few times. V and J are TRBV20-1 and TRBJ2-7, with TRBD2 matching over 10 bases. This CDR3 is built from 19 residues. V was clipped by 3 bases and J by 0 bases; unmatched bases: 17. Germline V gene lookup returns CDR1 DFQATT and CDR2 SNEGSKA (reference sequence). The CDR3, as DNA: TGCAGTGCTAGTGGTGCTAGCGGGAGCCCGGGTGCCAGCTCCTACGAGCAGTACTTC. Encoded protein: CSASGASGSPGASSYEQYF.

V gene TRBV7-2 combines with J gene TRBJ1-1; D is unresolved. Germline assignment: CDR1 SGHTA and CDR2 FQGNSA. Trimming pared 5 bases from V and 11 bases from J, leaving 9 bases between. The CDR3 has 10 amino acids. The CDR3 protein is CASSTEVAFF. The CDR3, as DNA: TGTGCCAGCAGCACGGAAGTGGCTTTCTTT.

In this sample, this clone turned up a few times. The chain combines TRBV5-1 with TRBJ2-1, with TRBD2 matching over 9 bases. After removal of 4 bases from V and 8 bases from J, the junction contained 16 bases not matched to a gene. Germline V CDR1 and CDR2: SGHRS, YFSETQ. CDR3 length equals 17 residues. The CDR3 nucleotides read TGCGCCAGCAGCCCTGGGACCTTATTAGCGGGAGACCATGAGCAGTTCTTC. As protein: CASSPGTLLAGDHEQFF.

J is TRBJ1-5 and V is TRBV5-7, with D possibly TRBD1 on 5 matching bases. TRBV5-7 is an ORF, with its function uncertain. V lost 0 bases and J 3 bases, leaving 16 bases between the germline ends. This CDR3 is 17 amino acids long. The CDR3 DNA is TGTGCCAGCAGCTTGGGAAATGGCAGGGCTCTCAATCAGCCCCAGCATTTT. It is translated as CASSLGNGRALNQPQHF.

The V call is TRBV5-5, the J call TRBJ1-1; no definite D call. The CDR3 is 16 residues long. Trimming cost V 3 bases and J 4 bases, with 19 bases left between them. Looked up from germline, CDR1 is SGHKS and CDR2 is YYEKEE (reference sequence). CDR3 amino acids: CASSSKLGNSGTEAFF. The CDR3, as DNA: TGTGCCAGCAGCTCGAAGCTAGGGAATAGCGGCACTGAAGCTTTCTTT.

Only one count was recorded for this clone. V is TRBV6-5 and J is TRBJ1-6; no definite D call. Germline V gene lookup returns CDR1 MNHEY and CDR2 SVGAGI. The CDR3 contains 14 residues. V shed 5 bases and J shed 4 bases, with 9 bases lying between them. The CDR3 is CASSTGPYNSPLHF. The CDR3 region has the DNA TGTGCCAGCAGTACCGGGCCTTATAATTCACCCCTCCACTTT.

This chain joins TRBV5-8 and TRBJ1-5; 7 bases align to TRBD1. Germline V lookup: CDR1 SGHTS, CDR2 YDEGEE. V dropped 4 bases and J dropped 0; count of bases not matched to a gene: 7. The CDR3 covers 16 residues. CDR3 DNA sequence: TGTGCCAGCAGCCCGGGGACAGCTTATAGCAATCAGCCCCAGCATTTT. Amino acid sequence: CASSPGTAYSNQPQHF. Full variable domain (missing parts from reference TRBV5-8 and TRBJ1-5): EAGVTQSPTHLIKTRGQQATLRCSPISGHTSVYWYQQALGLGLQFLLWYDEGEERNRGNFPPRFSGRQFPNYSSELNVNALELEDSALYLCASSPGTAYSNQPQHFGDGTRLSIL.

The chain uses TRBV6-2 or TRBV6-3 and TRBJ1-4, with D possibly TRBD1 on 5 matching bases. There are 16 residues in the CDR3. The germline V gene has CDR1 MNHEY and CDR2 SVGEGT. Deletions cut 2 bases from V and 2 bases from J, with 12 bases between. The CDR3 DNA reads as TGTGCCAGCAGTTACCGGGACTACGGCACTAATGAAAAACTGTTTTTT. It codes for CASSYRDYGTNEKLFF.

This chain joins TRBV28 and TRBJ1-2; TRBD1 matches 9 bases. The CDR3 totals 16 residues. The V gene's germline CDR1 is MDHEN and CDR2 SYDVKM. Trimming removed 5 bases from V and 2 bases from J; junction bases left unmatched: 9. CDR3 coding DNA: TGTGCCAGCAGTCCAAGTCTGGGGACAGGGAACTATGGCTACACCTTC. Protein product: CASSPSLGTGNYGYTF.

The V and J genes are TRBV7-9 and TRBJ2-3; unclear D gene. With 3 bases removed from V and 4 bases from J, the gap between germline ends came to 14 bases. The CDR3 is made up of 15 amino acids. Germline V gene sequence: CDR1 SEHNR, CDR2 FQNEAQ (reference sequence). The CDR3 sequence: CASSFGPRLPDTQYF. CDR3 in DNA: TGTGCCAGCAGCTTCGGACCCAGACTCCCAGATACGCAGTATTTT.

This chain joins TRBV25-1 and TRBJ2-7; perhaps TRBD2 as D (6 bases). CDR3 length: 14 amino acids. Germline lookup yields CDR1 MGHDK and CDR2 SYGVNS. V was shortened by 0 bases and J by 2 bases, with 8 bases between the two germline ends. Here the CDR3 DNA reads TGTGCCAGCAGTGAATATGGGGGGACCTACGAGCAGTACTTC. Protein sequence: CASSEYGGTYEQYF.

The chain carries TRBV6-5 and TRBJ2-1, with 10 positions matching TRBD2. The CDR3 is 15 amino acids. Per germline, CDR1 MNHEY and CDR2 SVGAGI. V was pared by 7 bases and J by 8 bases, with 11 bases of the junction left unmatched. For the CDR3, the DNA is TGTGCCAGCAATTCGCCTAGCGGGAGTCTCGATGAGCAGTTCTTC. Its translation: CASNSPSGSLDEQFF.

The rearrangement uses TRBV5-1 and TRBJ1-5; 7 bases fit TRBD1. TRBJ2-3 explains the end of the DNA better; the J call may be wrong. CDR3 length equals 13 residues. Germline V CDR1 and CDR2: SGHRS, YFSETQ. The CDR3 reads CASSLTGDQPQYF. CDR3 nucleotides: TGCGCCAGCAGCTTGACAGGGGATCAGCCCCAGTATTTT.

For the CDR3, the DNA is TGTGCCAGCAGTTCCCGACAGATCGGTAACTATGGCTACACCTTC. This codes for CASSSRQIGNYGYTF. The V call is TRBV27, the J call TRBJ1-2; the D gene is possibly TRBD1 (5 bases). Trimming pared 4 bases from V and 1 base from J, leaving 13 bases between. The germline V gene has CDR1 MNHEY and CDR2 SMNVEV (reference sequence). This CDR3 has 15 residues.

The chain recombines TRBV5-4 with TRBJ2-7, with TRBD1 as a possible D gene (5 bases). Germline V lookup: CDR1 SGHNT, CDR2 YYREEE (reference sequence). The CDR3 loop spans 13 amino acids. Between the trimmed V and J ends, which lost 0 bases and 5 bases, there was a span of 9 bases. CDR3 residues: CASSLDRSHEQYF. CDR3 nucleotide sequence: TGTGCCAGCAGCTTGGACAGGTCCCACGAGCAGTACTTC.

This chain connects TRBV5-5 to TRBJ1-3; a possible D gene is TRBD1 (5 bases). The germline V gene encodes CDR1 SGHKS and CDR2 YYEKEE (reference sequence). The CDR3 runs 16 residues. V was trimmed by 3 bases and J by 2 bases, leaving 15 bases between them. The chain's CDR3 is CASSWKFEGTGNTIYF. For the CDR3, the DNA is TGTGCCAGCAGCTGGAAATTCGAGGGGACTGGAAACACCATATATTTT.

V usage is TRBV28 and J usage is TRBJ2-7, with a weak D call TRBD1 (6 bases). Germline values: CDR1 MDHEN, CDR2 SYDVKM. V shed 6 bases and J shed 1 base, with 16 bases lying between them. The CDR3 extends over 15 amino acids. This CDR3 reads CASSNHRDISYEQYF. DNA of the CDR3: TGTGCCAGCAGCAACCATCGGGACATTTCCTACGAGCAGTACTTC. The variable domain in full, with the rest retrieved from reference TRBV28 and TRBJ2-7, is DVKVTQSSRYLVKRTGEKVFLECVQDMDHENMFWYRQDPGLGLRLIYFSYDVKMKEKGDIPEGYSVSREKKERFSLILESASTNQTSMYLCASSNHRDISYEQYFGPGTRLTVT.